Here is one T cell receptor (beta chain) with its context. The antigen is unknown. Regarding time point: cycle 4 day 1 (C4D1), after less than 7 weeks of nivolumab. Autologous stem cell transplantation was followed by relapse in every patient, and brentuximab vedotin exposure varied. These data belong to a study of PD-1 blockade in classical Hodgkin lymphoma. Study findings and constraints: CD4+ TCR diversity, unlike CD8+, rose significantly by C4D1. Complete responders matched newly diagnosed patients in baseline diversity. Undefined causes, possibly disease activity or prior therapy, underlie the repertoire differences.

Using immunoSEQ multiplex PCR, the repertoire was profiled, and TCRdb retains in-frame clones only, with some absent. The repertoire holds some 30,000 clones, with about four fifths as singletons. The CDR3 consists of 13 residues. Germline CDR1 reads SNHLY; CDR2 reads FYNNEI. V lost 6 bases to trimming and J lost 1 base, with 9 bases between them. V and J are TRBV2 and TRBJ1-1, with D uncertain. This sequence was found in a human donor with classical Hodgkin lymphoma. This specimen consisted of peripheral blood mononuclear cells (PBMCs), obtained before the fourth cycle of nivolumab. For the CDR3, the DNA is TGTGCCAGCAGCGTCCACCAGAACACTGAAGCTTTCTTT. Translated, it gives CASSVHQNTEAFF.